These T cell receptor beta chains were read from a single sample in a study of T cell changes during pregnancy in multiple sclerosis. Sequencing was performed with immunoSEQ multiplex PCR; in TCRdb, only in-frame clones are kept and a portion is missing. The table shows fewer than 85,000 clones, with roughly 92% occurring only once. This material consisted of peripheral blood, taken in the third trimester of pregnancy. These receptors all come from a female donor in good health, enrolled as a control in a pregnancy study. CDR3s include the opening cysteine and the closing phenylalanine or tryptophan. A D gene is named only where the DNA matches it firmly. Size is stated for part of the rows, as once, few or many counts, or as a class when the clone is expanded.

size	V	J	D	DNA	CDR3
NA	TRBV9	TRBJ2-7	TRBD2	TGTGCCAGCAGTGCCGGACTAGCGGAAACCTACGAGCAGTACTTC	CASSAGLAETYEQYF
NA	TRBV7-9	TRBJ2-2	TRBD2	TGTGCCAGCAGCTTAGTAAGCGGGGGGGCCGCCGGGGAGCTGTTTTTT	CASSLVSGGAAGELFF
NA	TRBV19	TRBJ1-1	NA	TGTGCCAGTAGTATAGGGGGGGGCCGGGGCACTGAAGCTTTCTTT	CASSIGGGRGTEAFF
NA	TRBV11-2	TRBJ2-7	NA	TGTGCCAGCAGCCCGCGAGAGGGTAAACCCTACGAGCAGTACTTC	CASSPREGKPYEQYF
NA	TRBV6-5	TRBJ1-2	TRBD1	TGTGCCAGCAGTCCGGACAGGGAGTATGGCTACACCTTC	CASSPDREYGYTF
NA	TRBV7-9	TRBJ1-5	NA	TGTGCCAGCAGCTCCGTGGGGGGGGCTGGTAGCAATCAGCCCCAGCATTTT	CASSSVGGAGSNQPQHF
NA	TRBV18	TRBJ2-1	TRBD2	TGTGCCAGCTCACCACTAGCGGGGGTCTACAATGAGCAGTTCTTC	CASSPLAGVYNEQFF
NA	TRBV7-3	TRBJ2-2	TRBD2	TGTGCCAGCAGCCCACCCGGAGCGGGAGGATTCGGGGAGCTGTTTTTT	CASSPPGAGGFGELFF
NA	TRBV18	TRBJ2-2	TRBD1	TGTGCCAGCTCACCAAGGGACAGGGCCCACGGGGAGCTGTTTTTT	CASSPRDRAHGELFF
NA	TRBV15	TRBJ2-3	TRBD2	TGTGCCACCAGCCTTCACCGGACTAGCGGGACTAGCACAGATACGCAGTATTTT	CATSLHRTSGTSTDTQYF
NA	TRBV18	TRBJ1-2	NA	TGTGCCAGCTCACCGGCAGATAACTATGGCTACACCTTC	CASSPADNYGYTF
NA	TRBV28	TRBJ2-7	TRBD2	TGTGCCAGCAGTTTACGGGAGGGGCCCCTAACCTACGAGCAGTACTTC	CASSLREGPLTYEQYF
NA	TRBV4-1	TRBJ2-4	NA	TGCGCCAGCAGCCAAGATCCCGCGGAAAACATTCAGTACTTC	CASSQDPAENIQYF
NA	TRBV5-4	TRBJ2-1	TRBD2	TGTGCCAGCAGCTTAGCGGGAGTGGAGTACAATGAGCAGTTCTTC	CASSLAGVEYNEQFF
few	TRBV28	TRBJ2-3	TRBD2	TGTGCCAGCAGTTTCTCACTAGCGGGGTTTTCCACAGATACGCAGTATTTT	CASSFSLAGFSTDTQYF
NA	TRBV27	TRBJ1-4	NA	TGTGCCAGCAAACAGGGTGCGAGTACTAATGAAAAACTGTTTTTT	CASKQGASTNEKLFF
NA	TRBV5-1	TRBJ1-6	NA	TGCGCCAGCAGCTTGGGGGCAGACTATAATTCACCCCTCCACTTT	CASSLGADYNSPLHF
NA	TRBV6-5	TRBJ2-5	NA	TGTGCCAGCCGAGTTGGAGAGGAGACCCAGTACTTC	CASRVGEETQYF
NA	TRBV5-4	TRBJ1-1	NA	TGTGCCAGCAGCTTCACAGGGAACACTGAAGCTTTCTTT	CASSFTGNTEAFF
once	TRBV7-9	TRBJ2-1	TRBD2	TGTGCCAGCAGCTTACCGATAGCGGGGGGCTACAATGAGCAGTTCTTC	CASSLPIAGGYNEQFF